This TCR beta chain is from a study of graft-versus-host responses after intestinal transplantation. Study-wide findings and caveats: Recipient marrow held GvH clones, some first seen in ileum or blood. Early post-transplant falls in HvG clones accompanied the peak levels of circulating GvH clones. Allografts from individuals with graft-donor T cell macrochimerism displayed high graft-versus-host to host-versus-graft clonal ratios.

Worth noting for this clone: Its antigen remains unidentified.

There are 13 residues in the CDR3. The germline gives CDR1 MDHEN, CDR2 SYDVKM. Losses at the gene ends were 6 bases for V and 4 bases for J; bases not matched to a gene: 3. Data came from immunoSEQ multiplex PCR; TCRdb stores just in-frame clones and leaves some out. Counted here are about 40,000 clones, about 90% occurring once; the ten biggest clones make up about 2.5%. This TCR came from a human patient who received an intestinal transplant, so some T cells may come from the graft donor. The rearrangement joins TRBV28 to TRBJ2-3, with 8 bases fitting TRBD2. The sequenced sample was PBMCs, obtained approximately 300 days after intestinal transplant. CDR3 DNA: TGTGCCAGCAGCGGGAGGGTTCCAGATACGCAGTATTTT. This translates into CASSGRVPDTQYF.